This T cell receptor (beta chain) was sequenced in a study of cytomegalovirus exposure and HLA in healthy donors. Germline V gene sequence: CDR1 MNHNS, CDR2 SASEGT. This CDR3 is 14 amino acids long. V lost 5 bases and J 7 bases, leaving 14 bases between the germline ends. This clone was found once. Its specificity is not known. The data were produced by immunoSEQ multiplex PCR, yet TCRdb's version contains in-frame clones alone and is incomplete. The table includes some 83,000 clones, 94% detected once. The study's findings and limits: CMV antigen specificity of a few CMV-associated chains was confirmed in vitro. Investigators reported approximately 170 TCR beta chains as tied to cytomegalovirus.

The rearrangement links TRBV6-1 to TRBJ1-4; D call uncertain. The clonotype originates from a woman between 18 and 29 years old in good health and CMV-seronegative. The specimen sequenced was PBMCs. CDR3 amino acids: CASSPLGAGEKLFF. CDR3 coding DNA: TGTGCCAGCAGTCCCCTAGGTGCTGGTGAAAAACTGTTTTTT.